Listed here are 20 T cell receptor beta chains from one sample, sequenced in a study of cytomegalovirus exposure and HLA in healthy donors. Here immunoSEQ multiplex PCR was the method, and the copy in TCRdb shows in-frame clones only, minus some. Of approximately 160,000 clones in the sample, roughly 89% were seen once. Sequencing input: PBMCs. Source of these receptors: a woman aged 18 to 35 in good health and CMV-seropositive.

The chain uses TRBV11-2 and TRBJ2-1; a possible D gene is TRBD1 (5 bases). V was pared by 5 bases and J by 4 bases, with 9 bases between. This CDR3 is 13 amino acids long. Germline V gene sequence: CDR1 SGHAT, CDR2 FQNNGV. The CDR3 here is CASSVTAYNEQFF. CDR3 bases: TGTGCCAGCAGCGTGACAGCTTACAATGAGCAGTTCTTC.

This clone was detected once. The J gene is TRBJ2-5, the V gene TRBV6-1; 11 nucleotides line up with TRBD2. CDR1 MNHNS and CDR2 SASEGT come from the germline V gene. With 0 bases clipped from V and 1 base from J, the junction kept 4 bases outside the gene matches. This CDR3 region has 17 residues. The CDR3 sequence is CASSEALLAGAQETQYF. Here the CDR3 DNA reads TGTGCCAGCAGTGAAGCGTTACTAGCGGGAGCCCAAGAGACCCAGTACTTC.

The rearrangement uses TRBV7-3 and TRBJ2-1; the D gene is possibly TRBD2 (5 bases). Germline V lookup: CDR1 SGHTA, CDR2 FQGTGA. V lost 5 bases, J lost 3 bases, and 11 bases lay in between. The CDR3 is made up of 14 amino acids. CDR3 nucleotides: TGTGCCAGCAGCATCTCCCGGGACTACAATGAGCAGTTCTTC. It yields the protein CASSISRDYNEQFF.

The CDR3 loop reads CASNLAGAGSYEQYF. In nucleotides, the CDR3 is TGTGCCAGTAACCTAGCGGGAGCCGGCTCCTACGAGCAGTACTTC. This chain joins TRBV19 and TRBJ2-7; 10 bases fit TRBD2. With V trimmed by 7 bases and J by 0 bases, 6 bases remained unmatched. From germline, CDR1 is LNHDA and CDR2 SQIVND (reference sequence). CDR3 length: 15 residues.

The chain recombines TRBV21-1 with TRBJ2-7; TRBD1 is the table's D call, not checked against the DNA. TRBV21-1 is tagged as a pseudogene. There are 18 residues in the CDR3. DNA of the CDR3: TGTGCCAGCAGCTCCCGGCATTCTTCACCGGGACAGCGGTACGAGCAGTACTTC. Translated, it gives CASSSRHSSPGQRYEQYF.

The CDR3 loop reads CASSLDHGTGPSYEQYF. The CDR3 bases are TGTGCCAGCAGCTTAGACCATGGGACAGGACCCTCCTACGAGCAGTACTTC. The rearrangement links TRBV7-9 to TRBJ2-7, with 8 nucleotides matching TRBD1. This CDR3 has 17 amino acids. The germline V gene encodes CDR1 SEHNR and CDR2 FQNEAQ (reference sequence). J was trimmed by 0 bases and V by 1 base; bases with no gene match: 8.

The chain has TRBV29-1 and TRBJ2-2; D is uncertain. CDR3 length: 11 residues. Germline values: CDR1 SQVTM, CDR2 ANQGSEA. V lost 4 bases and J 3 bases, leaving 3 bases between the germline ends. The CDR3 sequence is CSVGDTGELFF. The DNA for the CDR3 is TGCAGCGTTGGCGACACCGGGGAGCTGTTTTTT.

The rearrangement joins TRBV7-2 to TRBJ2-3; weak D call: TRBD2 (5 bases). The CDR3 spans 16 residues. In germline, CDR1 is SGHTA, CDR2 FQGNSA. V shed 7 bases and J shed 1 base, with 18 bases lying between them. CDR3 coding DNA: TGTGCCAGCACCGCGACCACGGGAACGCGCACAGATACGCAGTATTTT. Translating gives CASTATTGTRTDTQYF.

The rearrangement uses TRBV15 and TRBJ1-5; possible D gene TRBD1, 5 bases. The CDR3 is 15 residues long. CDR1 and CDR2 (germline): LNHNV, YYDKDF (reference sequence). V was trimmed by 0 bases and J by 7 bases, leaving 13 bases between them. The CDR3 here is CATSRDYRIEQPQHF. CDR3 bases: TGTGCCACCAGCAGAGACTACAGGATCGAACAGCCCCAGCATTTT.

This clone was seen only once. The genes are TRBV30 and TRBJ1-5; D is ambiguous. CDR3 length equals 13 residues. Germline CDR1 reads GTSNPN; CDR2 reads SVGIG (reference sequence). V was clipped by 2 bases and J by 6 bases, with 11 bases between them. The CDR3 DNA reads TGTGCCTGGAGTACTAGTCCGGGTCAGCCCCAGCATTTT. It specifies CAWSTSPGQPQHF.

The chain joins TRBV19 to TRBJ1-2, with D unresolved. This CDR3 spans 13 amino acids. The germline V gene encodes CDR1 LNHDA and CDR2 SQIVND (reference sequence). V lost 5 bases, J lost 4 bases, and 11 bases lay in between. CDR3 sequence (DNA): TGTGCCAGTAGTGCACAGTTAGGCTATGGCTACACCTTC. It yields the protein CASSAQLGYGYTF.

The J gene is TRBJ2-5, the V gene TRBV7-3, with 7 bases fitting TRBD2. J gave up 0 bases and V 5 bases, and 9 bases lay outside the gene matches. The CDR3 runs to 16 residues. Germline V gene sequence: CDR1 SGHTA, CDR2 FQGTGA. CDR3 sequence reads: CASSPKAGLYQETQYF. DNA for the CDR3: TGTGCCAGCAGCCCAAAAGCGGGACTGTACCAAGAGACCCAGTACTTC. The full variable domain, completed using reference TRBV7-3 and TRBJ2-5, is GAGVSQTPSNKVTEKGKYVELRCDPISGHTALYWYRQSLGQGPEFLIYFQGTGAADDSGLPNDRFFAVRPEGSVSTLKIQRTERGDSAVYLCASSPKAGLYQETQYFGPGTRLLVL.

This chain connects TRBV28 to TRBJ2-7; 9 nucleotides match TRBD2. Germline V gives CDR1 MDHEN, CDR2 SYDVKM. Trimming removed 6 bases from V and 6 bases from J; junction bases left unmatched: 9. The CDR3 runs to 14 residues. The CDR3 region is CASRELGLAVEQYF. CDR3 DNA: TGTGCCAGCAGGGAACTGGGACTAGCTGTCGAGCAGTACTTC.

The V and J genes are TRBV13 and TRBJ2-1; D may be TRBD2 (8 bases). CDR1 PRHDT and CDR2 FYEKMQ come from the germline V gene (reference sequence). V was clipped by 4 bases and J by 8 bases, with 21 bases between them. CDR3 length equals 16 residues. DNA of the CDR3: TGTGCCAGCAGCTCTATAGCGGGACAGCGAGGGTATGAGCAGTTCTTC. Its protein product is CASSSIAGQRGYEQFF.

The chain recombines TRBV5-1 with TRBJ2-1; a weak D match, TRBD2 (6 bases). Trimming pared 4 bases from V and 6 bases from J, leaving 14 bases between. The germline CDR1 and CDR2 sequences are SGHRS and YFSETQ. This CDR3 has 14 residues. Written as DNA, the CDR3 is TGCGCCAGCAGCACCCAACCTAGCGTCAATGAGCAGTTCTTC. Its translation: CASSTQPSVNEQFF.

CDR3 in DNA: TGTGCCACCAGCCGGACAGGGCCAGATACGCAGTATTTT. This encodes CATSRTGPDTQYF. This chain uses TRBV15 with TRBJ2-3; 8 bases agree with TRBD1. The V segment lost 5 bases and the J segment 4 bases; nucleotides outside the gene matches: 2. The CDR3 sequence is 13 residues long. CDR1 is LNHNV, CDR2 YYDKDF, per germline (reference sequence).

The chain recombines TRBV2 with TRBJ1-4, with D possibly matching TRBD1 (5 bases). This CDR3 region has 15 residues. Trimming removed 4 bases at V and 2 bases at J, with 11 bases between. The germline CDR1 and CDR2 sequences are SNHLY and FYNNEI. The CDR3 is CASSGAGSTNEKLFF. The CDR3 nucleotides read TGTGCCAGCAGTGGGGCAGGGTCGACTAATGAAAAACTGTTTTTT.

The V gene is TRBV7-3, the J gene TRBJ2-1, with no clear D. Trimming cost V 2 bases and J 5 bases, with 13 bases left between them. The CDR3 contains 15 residues. Germline lookup yields CDR1 SGHTA and CDR2 FQGTGA. CDR3 residues: CASSLGWANHNEQFF. The DNA of the CDR3 is TGTGCCAGCAGCTTAGGGTGGGCTAACCACAATGAGCAGTTCTTC.

The gene calls are TRBV2 and TRBJ2-1; D is ambiguous. Germline V gives CDR1 SNHLY, CDR2 FYNNEI. V gave up 4 bases and J gave up 6 bases, with 7 bases separating them. The CDR3 has 12 residues. The CDR3 region is CASSVRFNEQFF. CDR3 nucleotides: TGTGCCAGCAGTGTCCGTTTCAATGAGCAGTTCTTC.

V usage is TRBV28 and J usage is TRBJ1-1; TRBD1 matches at 11 bases. CDR1 MDHEN and CDR2 SYDVKM come from the germline V gene. This CDR3 region has 17 residues. J lost 0 bases, V lost 3 bases, and 6 bases had no gene match. CDR3 sequence (DNA): TGTGCCAGCAGTTTGGCCGGGACAGGGGGTTTGAACACTGAAGCTTTCTTT. Translating it yields CASSLAGTGGLNTEAFF.